This T cell receptor (beta chain) is from a study of OX40 agonist ivuxolimab in advanced cancers. V was pared by 0 bases and J by 2 bases, with 13 bases of the junction left unmatched. The CDR3 extends over 19 amino acids. In germline, CDR1 is LNHNV, CDR2 YYDKDF (reference sequence). TCRdb's copy holds only in-frame clones and misses some; the assay was immunoSEQ multiplex PCR. The data contain tens of thousands of clones, 80% to 95% of them singletons. Study-wide findings and caveats: Averaged across samples, CD8+ T cells carried more expanded clones than CD4+ did.

Worth noting for this clone: What it binds is unknown.

The sequence was obtained from an adult with an advanced solid tumor such as melanoma, head and neck, liver or kidney cancer. The specimen was CD4+ or CD8+ T cells sorted from blood, collected in a trial of the OX40 agonist ivuxolimab. The chain carries TRBV15 and TRBJ2-1, with TRBD1 matching 7 bases. The CDR3 nucleotides are TGTGCCACCAGCAGAGATTCCCCGCCCCTGGACAGGCCCTACAATGAGCAGTTCTTC. Its translation is CATSRDSPPLDRPYNEQFF.